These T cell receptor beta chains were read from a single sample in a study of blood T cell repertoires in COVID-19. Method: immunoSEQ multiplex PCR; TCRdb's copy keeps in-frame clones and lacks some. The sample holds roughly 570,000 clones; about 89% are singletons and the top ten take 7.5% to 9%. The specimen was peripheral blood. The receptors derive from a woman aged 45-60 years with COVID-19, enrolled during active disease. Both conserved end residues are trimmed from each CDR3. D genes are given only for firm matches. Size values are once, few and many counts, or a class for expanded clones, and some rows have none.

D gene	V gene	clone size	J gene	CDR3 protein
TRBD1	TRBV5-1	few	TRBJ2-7	ASNAGTGSYEQY
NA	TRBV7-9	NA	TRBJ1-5	ASSLGQSNQPQH
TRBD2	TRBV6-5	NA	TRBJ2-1	ASSYGTSGRDEQF
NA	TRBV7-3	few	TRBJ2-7	ASSLAAGAYEQY
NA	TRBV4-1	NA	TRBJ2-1	ASSPQGSHDEQF
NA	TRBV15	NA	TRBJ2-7	ATSIGLGAYEQY
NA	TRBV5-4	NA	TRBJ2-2	ASSRGVNTGELF
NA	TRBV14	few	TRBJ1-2	ASSQGLGEYGYT
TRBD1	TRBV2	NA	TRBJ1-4	ASREQGAREKLF
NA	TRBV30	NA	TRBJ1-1	AWSVTSGDTEAF
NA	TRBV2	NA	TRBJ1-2	ASSVRRAGANYGYT